These T cell receptor beta chains were read from a single sample in a study of shared clonotypes between healthy human individuals. The table came from immunoSEQ multiplex PCR; TCRdb's copy has only in-frame clones and leaves some out. Of about 2 million clones in the sample, approximately 94% were seen once. The specimen sequenced was naive CD8+ T cells sorted from blood. These receptors all come from a young man in good health. CDR3s include the opening cysteine and the closing phenylalanine or tryptophan. The D gene is left open where the match is weak. Not all rows give a size; the values are once, few, many and, for expanded clones, a class.

v_call: TRBV27; j_call: TRBJ1-4; d_call: NA; clone_size: NA; cdr3_aa: CASSLRSYNEKLFF; cdr3_nt: TGTGCCAGCAGTTTGCGAAGTTATAATGAAAAACTGTTTTTT
v_call: TRBV7-9; j_call: TRBJ2-6; d_call: TRBD1; clone_size: NA; cdr3_aa: CASSLEPAWTGSGANVLTF; cdr3_nt: TGTGCCAGCAGCTTAGAGCCCGCCTGGACAGGCTCTGGGGCCAACGTCCTGACTTTC
v_call: TRBV6-1; j_call: TRBJ1-4; d_call: TRBD1; clone_size: once; cdr3_aa: CASSAATGIYEKLFF; cdr3_nt: TGTGCCAGCAGTGCGGCGACAGGGATTTATGAAAAACTGTTTTTT
v_call: TRBV7-6; j_call: TRBJ2-5; d_call: NA; clone_size: NA; cdr3_aa: CASSQAGEETQYF; cdr3_nt: TGTGCCAGCAGCCAAGCCGGGGAAGAGACCCAGTACTTC
v_call: TRBV6-5; j_call: TRBJ1-5; d_call: TRBD1; clone_size: NA; cdr3_aa: CASSPDRDGPQHF; cdr3_nt: TGTGCCAGCAGTCCCGACAGGGACGGGCCCCAGCATTTT
v_call: TRBV6-5; j_call: TRBJ1-1; d_call: NA; clone_size: few; cdr3_aa: CASSYSTNTEAFF; cdr3_nt: TGTGCCAGCAGTTACTCGACGAACACTGAAGCTTTCTTT
v_call: TRBV19; j_call: TRBJ2-1; d_call: NA; clone_size: NA; cdr3_aa: CASSADSTLPYNEQFF; cdr3_nt: TGTGCCAGTAGTGCGGACTCGACCCTTCCCTACAATGAGCAGTTCTTC
v_call: TRBV6-5; j_call: TRBJ1-1; d_call: NA; clone_size: few; cdr3_aa: CASSYGMNTEAFF; cdr3_nt: TGTGCCAGCAGTTACGGCATGAACACTGAAGCTTTCTTT
v_call: TRBV19; j_call: TRBJ2-3; d_call: TRBD2; clone_size: NA; cdr3_aa: CASNEAGGTDTQYF; cdr3_nt: TGTGCCAGTAACGAAGCGGGGGGCACAGATACGCAGTATTTT
v_call: TRBV10-1; j_call: TRBJ2-3; d_call: TRBD2; clone_size: NA; cdr3_aa: CASSDPGQAGSTDTQYF; cdr3_nt: TGCGCCAGCAGTGACCCGGGCCAAGCGGGAAGCACAGATACGCAGTATTTT
v_call: TRBV12-5; j_call: TRBJ2-5; d_call: NA; clone_size: NA; cdr3_aa: CASGLGQELKETQYF; cdr3_nt: TGTGCTAGTGGTTTGGGACAGGAGTTAAAAGAGACCCAGTACTTC
v_call: TRBV4-3; j_call: TRBJ2-7; d_call: NA; clone_size: NA; cdr3_aa: CASSQGGFGEQYF; cdr3_nt: TGCGCCAGCAGCCAAGGGGGGTTTGGGGAGCAGTACTTC
v_call: TRBV25-1; j_call: TRBJ2-5; d_call: TRBD1; clone_size: NA; cdr3_aa: CASSEWDSQETQYF; cdr3_nt: TGTGCCAGCAGTGAATGGGACAGCCAAGAGACCCAGTACTTC
v_call: TRBV30; j_call: TRBJ1-1; d_call: NA; clone_size: NA; cdr3_aa: CAWSWGIGGAEAFF; cdr3_nt: TGTGCCTGGAGTTGGGGAATTGGGGGGGCTGAAGCTTTCTTT
v_call: TRBV13; j_call: TRBJ1-2; d_call: NA; clone_size: NA; cdr3_aa: CASSLGRDYGYTF; cdr3_nt: TGTGCCAGCAGCTTAGGCCGGGACTATGGCTACACCTTC
v_call: TRBV4-1; j_call: TRBJ2-7; d_call: NA; clone_size: NA; cdr3_aa: CASSQGGSEQYF; cdr3_nt: TGCGCCAGCAGCCAAGGGGGGAGCGAGCAGTACTTC
v_call: TRBV30; j_call: TRBJ2-7; d_call: NA; clone_size: NA; cdr3_aa: CACLSTASYEQYF; cdr3_nt: TGTGCCTGCCTTTCGACGGCCTCCTACGAGCAGTACTTC
v_call: TRBV7-9; j_call: TRBJ2-7; d_call: TRBD1; clone_size: NA; cdr3_aa: CASSLLTGQEPLLQYF; cdr3_nt: TGTGCCAGCAGCCTGCTCACAGGACAGGAACCCTTACTGCAGTACTTC
v_call: TRBV28; j_call: TRBJ2-7; d_call: NA; clone_size: few; cdr3_aa: CASRGTAEEGEQYF; cdr3_nt: TGTGCCAGCAGGGGGACGGCCGAAGAAGGCGAGCAGTACTTC
v_call: TRBV7-9; j_call: TRBJ2-7; d_call: NA; clone_size: NA; cdr3_aa: CASSPRGGSYEQYF; cdr3_nt: TGTGCCAGCAGCCCGCGCGGAGGATCCTACGAGCAGTACTTC
v_call: TRBV6-5; j_call: TRBJ2-2; d_call: NA; clone_size: NA; cdr3_aa: CASSYSIYIGELFF; cdr3_nt: TGTGCCAGCAGTTACTCGATTTACATCGGGGAGCTGTTTTTT
v_call: TRBV7-6; j_call: TRBJ2-3; d_call: NA; clone_size: NA; cdr3_aa: CASSLERGSADTQYF; cdr3_nt: TGTGCCAGCAGCTTAGAACGGGGGAGTGCAGATACGCAGTATTTT
v_call: TRBV11-3; j_call: TRBJ2-7; d_call: TRBD1; clone_size: once; cdr3_aa: CASSFGTGGGYEQYF; cdr3_nt: TGTGCCAGCAGCTTCGGGACAGGGGGAGGGTACGAGCAGTACTTC
v_call: TRBV6-1; j_call: TRBJ2-1; d_call: NA; clone_size: NA; cdr3_aa: CASSIYKGLGNEQFF; cdr3_nt: TGTGCCAGCAGTATTTACAAGGGTCTGGGGAATGAGCAGTTCTTC
v_call: TRBV18; j_call: TRBJ2-2; d_call: NA; clone_size: NA; cdr3_aa: CASSAGRTGELFF; cdr3_nt: TGTGCCAGTTCAGCAGGCCGCACCGGGGAGCTGTTTTTT
v_call: TRBV5-8; j_call: TRBJ2-7; d_call: NA; clone_size: once; cdr3_aa: CASSLAGINEQYF; cdr3_nt: TGTGCCAGCAGCTTGGCGGGGATCAACGAGCAGTACTTC
v_call: TRBV13; j_call: TRBJ2-7; d_call: NA; clone_size: NA; cdr3_aa: CASSFQGRPGDEQYF; cdr3_nt: TGTGCCAGCAGCTTTCAGGGACGACCGGGCGACGAGCAGTACTTC
v_call: TRBV11-2; j_call: TRBJ1-1; d_call: NA; clone_size: NA; cdr3_aa: CASSYGGWDTEAFF; cdr3_nt: TGTGCCAGCAGCTACGGGGGTTGGGACACTGAAGCTTTCTTT
v_call: TRBV5-1; j_call: TRBJ2-4; d_call: NA; clone_size: NA; cdr3_aa: CADITGRRDKNIQYF; cdr3_nt: TGCGCAGACATTACGGGGCGTCGGGACAAAAACATTCAGTACTTC
v_call: TRBV19; j_call: TRBJ1-5; d_call: NA; clone_size: NA; cdr3_aa: CASSTDFWQPQHF; cdr3_nt: TGTGCCAGTAGTACGGACTTCTGGCAGCCCCAGCATTTT
v_call: TRBV7-9; j_call: TRBJ2-3; d_call: NA; clone_size: NA; cdr3_aa: CASSFSGFTDTQYF; cdr3_nt: TGTGCCAGCAGCTTCTCGGGATTCACAGATACGCAGTATTTT
v_call: TRBV2; j_call: TRBJ2-3; d_call: NA; clone_size: NA; cdr3_aa: CASSAGTGVDTQYF; cdr3_nt: TGTGCCAGCAGTGCAGGGACGGGAGTAGATACGCAGTATTTT
v_call: TRBV30; j_call: TRBJ2-6; d_call: NA; clone_size: NA; cdr3_aa: CAWSTGTSPSGANVLTF; cdr3_nt: TGTGCCTGGAGTACCGGGACTTCCCCCTCTGGGGCCAACGTCCTGACTTTC
v_call: TRBV6-6; j_call: TRBJ2-7; d_call: NA; clone_size: NA; cdr3_aa: CASSYLEGVSYEQYF; cdr3_nt: TGTGCCAGCAGTTACCTTGAGGGAGTATCCTACGAGCAGTACTTC
v_call: TRBV2; j_call: TRBJ1-1; d_call: NA; clone_size: NA; cdr3_aa: CASIGVVNTEAFF; cdr3_nt: TGTGCCAGCATTGGGGTGGTGAACACTGAAGCTTTCTTT
v_call: TRBV9; j_call: TRBJ2-7; d_call: NA; clone_size: NA; cdr3_aa: CASSVAPGHNEQYF; cdr3_nt: TGTGCCAGCAGCGTAGCTCCCGGACATAACGAGCAGTACTTC
v_call: TRBV6-1; j_call: TRBJ2-7; d_call: NA; clone_size: once; cdr3_aa: CASSGGQYSYEQYF; cdr3_nt: TGTGCCAGCAGTGGAGGACAGTATTCCTACGAGCAGTACTTC
v_call: TRBV5-4; j_call: TRBJ2-7; d_call: NA; clone_size: NA; cdr3_aa: CASSFSGATPYEQYF; cdr3_nt: TGTGCCAGCAGCTTCTCGGGGGCTACCCCCTACGAGCAGTACTTC
v_call: TRBV5-1; j_call: TRBJ1-1; d_call: TRBD1; clone_size: NA; cdr3_aa: CASSFEQGVGPNTEAFF; cdr3_nt: TGCGCCAGCAGCTTCGAACAGGGGGTCGGACCGAACACTGAAGCTTTCTTT
v_call: TRBV29-1; j_call: TRBJ1-2; d_call: TRBD1; clone_size: NA; cdr3_aa: CSVEDQNRGFYTF; cdr3_nt: TGCAGCGTTGAAGATCAGAACAGGGGCTTCTACACCTTC
v_call: TRBV6-5; j_call: TRBJ1-1; d_call: NA; clone_size: few; cdr3_aa: CASSYGWGTEAFF; cdr3_nt: TGTGCCAGCAGTTACGGGTGGGGCACTGAAGCTTTCTTT
v_call: TRBV4-1; j_call: TRBJ2-3; d_call: TRBD2; clone_size: NA; cdr3_aa: CASSLLAGGTDTQYF; cdr3_nt: TGCGCCAGCAGCCTTTTAGCGGGGGGGACAGATACGCAGTATTTT
v_call: TRBV13; j_call: TRBJ2-7; d_call: NA; clone_size: NA; cdr3_aa: CASTVWAGGNEQYF; cdr3_nt: TGTGCCAGCACCGTCTGGGCAGGAGGCAACGAGCAGTACTTC
v_call: TRBV11-2; j_call: TRBJ2-2; d_call: NA; clone_size: once; cdr3_aa: CASSVDNSGELFF; cdr3_nt: TGTGCCAGCAGCGTGGACAATTCAGGGGAGCTGTTTTTT
v_call: TRBV30; j_call: TRBJ1-3; d_call: NA; clone_size: NA; cdr3_aa: CAWIGRGSGNTIYF; cdr3_nt: TGTGCCTGGATTGGGAGGGGCTCTGGAAACACCATATATTTT
v_call: TRBV6-5; j_call: TRBJ2-5; d_call: NA; clone_size: NA; cdr3_aa: CASSPGTEEETQYF; cdr3_nt: TGTGCCAGCAGTCCTGGGACTGAAGAAGAGACCCAGTACTTC
v_call: TRBV6-1; j_call: TRBJ2-7; d_call: TRBD1; clone_size: NA; cdr3_aa: CASKTGVEQYF; cdr3_nt: TGTGCCAGCAAGACAGGGGTCGAGCAGTACTTC
v_call: TRBV5-6; j_call: TRBJ2-1; d_call: NA; clone_size: NA; cdr3_aa: CASSLDGREEQFF; cdr3_nt: TGTGCCAGCAGCTTGGACGGCCGGGAGGAGCAGTTCTTC
v_call: TRBV4-3; j_call: TRBJ2-1; d_call: NA; clone_size: NA; cdr3_aa: CASSQDEHGLDNEQFF; cdr3_nt: TGCGCCAGCAGCCAAGACGAACACGGACTTGACAATGAGCAGTTCTTC
v_call: TRBV4-1; j_call: TRBJ2-3; d_call: NA; clone_size: NA; cdr3_aa: CASSQVGGTGTDTQYF; cdr3_nt: TGCGCCAGCAGCCAAGTGGGGGGCACGGGCACAGATACGCAGTATTTT
v_call: TRBV9; j_call: TRBJ1-1; d_call: TRBD1; clone_size: NA; cdr3_aa: CASSDTGGVTEAFF; cdr3_nt: TGTGCCAGCAGCGACACAGGGGGCGTCACTGAAGCTTTCTTT
v_call: TRBV27; j_call: TRBJ2-3; d_call: NA; clone_size: NA; cdr3_aa: CASSLWRETDTQYF; cdr3_nt: TGTGCCAGCAGTTTATGGAGGGAAACAGATACGCAGTATTTT
v_call: TRBV18; j_call: TRBJ2-7; d_call: NA; clone_size: NA; cdr3_aa: CASSPQDSYEQYF; cdr3_nt: TGTGCCAGCTCACCACAAGACTCCTACGAGCAGTACTTC
v_call: TRBV7-9; j_call: TRBJ2-3; d_call: TRBD2; clone_size: NA; cdr3_aa: CASSLIAGGTDTQYF; cdr3_nt: TGTGCCAGCAGCTTAATAGCGGGGGGGACAGATACGCAGTATTTT
v_call: TRBV5-6; j_call: TRBJ1-2; d_call: TRBD1; clone_size: NA; cdr3_aa: CASSIGTAPNYGYTF; cdr3_nt: TGTGCCAGCAGCATCGGGACAGCCCCTAACTATGGCTACACCTTC
v_call: TRBV7-9; j_call: TRBJ2-7; d_call: NA; clone_size: NA; cdr3_aa: CASSHIGTDYEQYF; cdr3_nt: TGTGCCAGCAGCCATATCGGGACCGACTACGAGCAGTACTTC
v_call: TRBV11-3; j_call: TRBJ2-2; d_call: NA; clone_size: NA; cdr3_aa: CASSGWSGTTGELFF; cdr3_nt: TGTGCCAGCAGCGGGTGGTCAGGGACCACCGGGGAGCTGTTTTTT
v_call: TRBV9; j_call: TRBJ2-1; d_call: NA; clone_size: NA; cdr3_aa: CASSVDFDEQFF; cdr3_nt: TGTGCCAGCAGCGTAGATTTCGATGAGCAGTTCTTC
v_call: TRBV2; j_call: TRBJ2-1; d_call: NA; clone_size: NA; cdr3_aa: CASSEEYYNEQFF; cdr3_nt: TGTGCCAGCAGTGAAGAATACTACAATGAGCAGTTCTTC